The sequence of this T cell receptor beta chain was determined in a study of human T cells and chemical hapten exposure. Findings and caveats of the study: Relative to control repertoires, expanded TCRs gave rise to significantly more large CDR3 similarity clusters. TCRs above 1 in 1000 frequency did not change with DPC sensitization. Patch test score was positively correlated with the counts of PT1 expanded TCRs.

This clonotype was counted only a few times. Antigen unknown. This sample's time point: patch test 3, about 24 weeks after DPC sensitization. Treatment here: therapeutic diphenylcyclopropenone sensitization with weekly scalp DPC. Whole blood that had not been fractionated was the source of extracted total RNA. The CDR3 is made up of 17 amino acids. Germline loops: CDR1 SGDLS, CDR2 YYNGEE. The J segment lost 4 bases and the V segment lost 2 bases, leaving 7 bases of the junction unmatched. TCRdb reprocessed the RACE reads with MiXCR, giving one entry per CDR3 protein. The sample includes roughly 38,000 distinct CDR3 sequences, around 9.5% of them seen just once.

The chain links TRBV9 to TRBJ2-5; 14 positions match TRBD2. This sequence was found in a man in his fifties or sixties with alopecia areata. Some clones in this sample may be carry-over from other donors' samples. Material: whole blood, obtained in connection with sensitization to the hapten diphenylcyclopropenone (DPC). This chain's CDR3 is CASSVLGTSGSGETQYF. The CDR3 DNA sequence: TGTGCCAGCAGCGTCTTAGGGACTAGCGGGAGTGGAGAGACCCAGTACTTC.